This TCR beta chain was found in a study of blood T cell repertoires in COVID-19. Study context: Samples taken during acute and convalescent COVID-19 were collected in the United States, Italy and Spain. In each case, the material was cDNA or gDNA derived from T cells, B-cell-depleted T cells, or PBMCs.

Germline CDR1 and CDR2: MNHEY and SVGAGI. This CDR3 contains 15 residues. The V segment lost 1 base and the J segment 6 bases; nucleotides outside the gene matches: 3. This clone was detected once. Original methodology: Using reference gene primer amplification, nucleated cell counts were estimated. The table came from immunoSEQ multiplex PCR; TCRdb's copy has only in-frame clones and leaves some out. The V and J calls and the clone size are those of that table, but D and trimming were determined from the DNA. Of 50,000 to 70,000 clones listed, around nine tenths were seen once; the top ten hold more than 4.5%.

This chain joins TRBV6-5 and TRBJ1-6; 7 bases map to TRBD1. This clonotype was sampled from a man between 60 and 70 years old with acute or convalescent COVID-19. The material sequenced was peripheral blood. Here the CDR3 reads CASSYYRGANSPLHF. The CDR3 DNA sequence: TGTGCCAGCAGTTACTACAGGGGCGCTAATTCACCCCTCCACTTT.